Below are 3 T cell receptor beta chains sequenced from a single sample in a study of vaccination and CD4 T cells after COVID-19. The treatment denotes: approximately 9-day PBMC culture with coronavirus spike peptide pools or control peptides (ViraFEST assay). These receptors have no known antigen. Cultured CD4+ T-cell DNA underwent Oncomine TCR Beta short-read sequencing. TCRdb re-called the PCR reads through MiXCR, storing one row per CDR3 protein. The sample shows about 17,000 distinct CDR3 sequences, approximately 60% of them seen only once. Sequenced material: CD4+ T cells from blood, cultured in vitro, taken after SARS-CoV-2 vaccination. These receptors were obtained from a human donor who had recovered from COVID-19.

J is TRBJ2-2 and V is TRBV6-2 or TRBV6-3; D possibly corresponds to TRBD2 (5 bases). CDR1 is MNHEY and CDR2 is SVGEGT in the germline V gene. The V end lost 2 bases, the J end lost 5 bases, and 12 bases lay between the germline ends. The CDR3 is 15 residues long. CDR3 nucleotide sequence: TGTGCCAGCAGTTACCCGACGGGCGGGACCGGGGAGCTGTTTTTT. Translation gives CASSYPTGGTGELFF.

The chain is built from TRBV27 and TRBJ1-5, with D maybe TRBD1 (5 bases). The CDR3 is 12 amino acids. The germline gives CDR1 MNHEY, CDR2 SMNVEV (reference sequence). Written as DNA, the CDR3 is TGTGCATCTTCGGCGGGGCATCAGCCCCAGCATTTT. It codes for CASSAGHQPQHF.

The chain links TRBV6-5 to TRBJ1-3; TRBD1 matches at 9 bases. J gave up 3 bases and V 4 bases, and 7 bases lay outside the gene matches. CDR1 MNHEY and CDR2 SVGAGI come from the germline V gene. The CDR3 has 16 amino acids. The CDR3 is CASSSPDRGYGNTIYF. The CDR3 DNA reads TGTGCCAGCAGTTCCCCGGACAGGGGTTATGGAAACACCATATATTTT.